This T cell receptor beta chain is from a study of response to subunit inactivated influenza vaccine. Study-wide results and caveats: Seasonal influenza vaccination, on each occasion, was suggested by the authors to recruit few new T cells.

Germline V CDR1 and CDR2: DFQATT, SNEGSKA (reference sequence). CDR3 length: 16 amino acids. With 6 bases clipped from V and 5 bases from J, the junction kept 17 bases outside the gene matches. About this clonotype itself: Antigen: not known.

TCRdb passed the RT-PCR reads through MiXCR, listing each CDR3 protein once. The profile shows hundreds of thousands of distinct CDR3 sequences, under 9% of them singletons. The clonotype comes from a man aged 50 to 75 who received an inactivated influenza vaccine. The gene calls are TRBV20-1 and TRBJ2-7, with 9 nucleotides matching TRBD2. Sequencing used PBMCs from blood, obtained around 2 years after vaccination. The CDR3 nucleotides are TGCAGTGCGAGCCCTCTCGGGATAGCGGGAGCTAACGAGCAGTACTTC. Its translation: CSASPLGIAGANEQYF.